A single sample is the source of the 14 T cell receptor beta chains below, sequenced in a study of T cells after posttransplantation cyclophosphamide. A marrow graft followed busulfan-fludarabine conditioning, with cyclophosphamide on days +3 and +4. Libraries were prepared by immunoSEQ multiplex PCR; TCRdb keeps only in-frame clonotypes and omits some of them. The sample has under 50,000 clones, 90% seen once. The material was PBMCs, obtained just over 60 days after allogeneic stem cell transplant with posttransplant cyclophosphamide. The receptors stem from a male patient in his sixties who received an allogeneic stem cell transplant from a related donor and was CMV-positive. Some T cells could come from the graft donor.

The V gene is TRBV5-1, the J gene TRBJ1-2; weak D call: TRBD1 (5 bases). Germline V gene data show CDR1 as SGHRS and CDR2 as YFSETQ. The CDR3 is made up of 15 amino acids. Trimming cost V 0 bases and J 6 bases, with 15 bases left between them. Here the CDR3 reads CASSLDPVWGDGYTF. DNA for the CDR3: TGCGCCAGCAGCTTGGACCCGGTTTGGGGGGATGGCTACACCTTC.

The rearrangement links TRBV18 to TRBJ1-3; D remains unclear. CDR3 length: 17 amino acids. V lost 2 bases and J lost 0, with 14 bases in between. CDR1 is KGHSH, CDR2 LQKENI, per germline. The CDR3 bases are TGTGCCAGCTCACCAGGGCTTTCAGCCATCTCTGGAAACACCATATATTTT. Its translation is CASSPGLSAISGNTIYF.

The rearrangement uses TRBV28 and TRBJ1-5, with 9 nucleotides matching TRBD1. V lost 2 bases, J lost 0 bases, and 14 bases stayed unmatched. Germline V CDR1 and CDR2: MDHEN, SYDVKM. This CDR3 comprises 20 residues. The CDR3 DNA sequence: TGTGCCAGCAGTTTACCAACGACAGGGGGGGGAATATATAGCAATCAGCCCCAGCATTTT. Residues: CASSLPTTGGGIYSNQPQHF. The full variable domain, completed using reference TRBV28 and TRBJ1-5, is DVKVTQSSRYLVKRTGEKVFLECVQDMDHENMFWYRQDPGLGLRLIYFSYDVKMKEKGDIPEGYSVSREKKERFSLILESASTNQTSMYLCASSLPTTGGGIYSNQPQHFGDGTRLSIL.

The CDR3 sequence is CASSLGVTWTGGDEQFF. The CDR3 DNA is TGCGCCAGCAGCTTGGGCGTGACCTGGACAGGGGGCGATGAGCAGTTCTTC. The rearrangement joins TRBV5-1 to TRBJ2-1; TRBD1 agrees at 11 bases. The CDR3 contains 17 residues. The germline CDR1 and CDR2 sequences are SGHRS and YFSETQ. The trim removed 0 bases at V and 8 bases at J, leaving 10 bases unmatched.

The chain recombines TRBV7-9 with TRBJ1-2; TRBD1 might be the D (6 bases). Trimming shortened V by 4 bases and J by 2 bases, and 14 bases separated the two germline ends. There are 15 residues in the CDR3. CDR1 is SEHNR and CDR2 is FQNEAQ in the germline V gene (reference sequence). The CDR3 reads CASSSTGMGNYGYTF. CDR3 sequence (DNA): TGTGCCAGCAGCTCAACAGGGATGGGGAACTATGGCTACACCTTC.

This clone has only one observation. The chain couples TRBV7-9 to TRBJ2-5; 13 bases line up with TRBD2. This CDR3 comprises 15 residues. CDR1 is SEHNR, CDR2 FQNEAQ, per germline (reference sequence). Trimming removed 5 bases from V and 6 bases from J; junction bases left unmatched: 6. The CDR3 sequence is CASSLGLAGEKTQYF. DNA for the CDR3: TGTGCCAGCAGCCTTGGACTAGCGGGGGAAAAGACCCAGTACTTC.

The chain is built from TRBV10-2 and TRBJ2-3; 9 bases line up with TRBD1. The trim removed 2 bases at V and 11 bases at J, leaving 5 bases unmatched. Germline V gene lookup returns CDR1 WSHSY and CDR2 SAAADI. CDR3 length: 13 amino acids. The CDR3 nucleotides are TGCGCCAGCAGTGAGGGACAGGGGTTAGGGCAGTATTTT. This codes for CASSEGQGLGQYF.

This clone showed up just once. The J gene is TRBJ1-2, the V gene TRBV5-1, with 9 nucleotides matching TRBD1. The CDR3 length is 15 residues. Germline trimming cut 2 bases from V and 8 bases from J; bases unmatched to any gene: 10. Germline CDR1 and CDR2: SGHRS and YFSETQ. As DNA, the CDR3 is TGCGCCAGCAGCTTCGACCGGACAGGGGACGGCGGCTACACCTTC. Amino acid sequence: CASSFDRTGDGGYTF.

J is TRBJ2-1 and V is TRBV13; D not resolved. CDR3 length: 16 residues. Trimming took off 4 bases at V and 0 bases at J, with 13 bases between the two ends. The germline V gene has CDR1 PRHDT and CDR2 FYEKMQ (reference sequence). Here the CDR3 DNA reads TGTGCCAGCAGCTGGTCTATCTTAAGCTCCTACAATGAGCAGTTCTTC. Translated, it gives CASSWSILSSYNEQFF.

The chain joins TRBV29-1 to TRBJ2-5; D is unresolved. The CDR3 has 12 residues. Germline V CDR1 and CDR2: SQVTM, ANQGSEA. The V and J ends lost 3 bases and 4 bases respectively, with 9 bases between them. The DNA for the CDR3 is TGCAGCGTTGACCAGGCTTCAGAGACCCAGTACTTC. Translating gives CSVDQASETQYF.

The chain has TRBV4-1 and TRBJ1-4; D possibly corresponds to TRBD1 (5 bases). The V end was cut by 1 base, the J end by 8 bases, with 14 bases between. The germline CDR1 and CDR2 sequences are MGHRA and YSYEKL. The CDR3 totals 15 residues. CDR3 sequence: CASSQVWGDGEKLFF. In DNA, the CDR3 is TGCGCCAGCAGCCAAGTATGGGGGGATGGAGAAAAACTGTTTTTT.

This chain uses TRBV6-1 with TRBJ1-2; 10 nucleotides agree with TRBD1. Looked up from germline, CDR1 is MNHNS and CDR2 is SASEGT. Trimming at V came to 8 bases and at J to 7 bases, leaving 10 bases not matched to a gene. This CDR3 has 14 residues. The CDR3 sequence: CASHETGGVGGYTF. The CDR3 region has the DNA TGTGCCAGCCACGAGACAGGGGGCGTTGGTGGCTACACCTTC.

This chain connects TRBV13 to TRBJ2-5; TRBD1 is a possible D gene (5 bases). The length of the CDR3 is 14 residues. Germline CDR1 is PRHDT and CDR2 is FYEKMQ (reference sequence). With 2 bases removed from V and 0 bases from J, the gap between germline ends came to 7 bases. The CDR3: CASSLQGNQETQYF. The DNA of the CDR3 is TGTGCCAGCAGCTTACAGGGAAACCAAGAGACCCAGTACTTC.

V usage is TRBV6-1 and J usage is TRBJ1-5; the D gene is possibly TRBD1 (6 bases). Between the trimmed V and J ends, which lost 6 bases and 11 bases, there was a span of 14 bases. The germline gives CDR1 MNHNS, CDR2 SASEGT. CDR3 length: 12 residues. CDR3 amino acids: CASRDNRVAQHF. CDR3 sequence (DNA): TGTGCCAGCAGGGATAACAGGGTAGCCCAGCATTTT.